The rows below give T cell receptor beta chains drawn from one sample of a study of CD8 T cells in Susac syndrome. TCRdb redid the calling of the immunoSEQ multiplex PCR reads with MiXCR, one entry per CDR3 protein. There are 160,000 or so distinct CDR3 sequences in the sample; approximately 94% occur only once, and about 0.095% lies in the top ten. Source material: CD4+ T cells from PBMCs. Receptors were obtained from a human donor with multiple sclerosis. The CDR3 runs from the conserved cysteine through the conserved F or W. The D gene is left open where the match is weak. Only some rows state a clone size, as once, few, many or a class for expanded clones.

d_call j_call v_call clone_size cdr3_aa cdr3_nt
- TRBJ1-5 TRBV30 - CASSQGPSNQPQHF TGTGCCTCTTCGCAAGGTCCCAGCAATCAGCCCCAGCATTTT
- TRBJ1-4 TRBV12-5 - CASGLWPGINEKLFF TGTGCTAGTGGTTTGTGGCCTGGGATCAATGAAAAACTGTTTTTT
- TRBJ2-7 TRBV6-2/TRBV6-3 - CASSWGSVRYSYEQYF TGTGCCAGCAGTTGGGGGTCAGTTCGATACTCCTACGAGCAGTACTTC
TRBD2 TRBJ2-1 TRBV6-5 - CASSYWRGNEQFF TGTGCCAGCAGTTACTGGCGGGGGAATGAGCAGTTCTTC
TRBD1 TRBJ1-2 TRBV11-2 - CASSFPRHKDRVGGYTF TGTGCCAGCAGCTTTCCCCGACACAAAGACAGGGTCGGGGGCTACACCTTC
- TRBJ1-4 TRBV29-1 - CSVQGATNEKLFF TGCAGCGTCCAGGGTGCAACTAATGAAAAACTGTTTTTT
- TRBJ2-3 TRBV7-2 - CASSPYRNTQYF TGTGCCAGCAGCCCTTACAGAAATACGCAGTATTTT
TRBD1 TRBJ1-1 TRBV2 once CASSVAPGQVINTEAFF TGTGCCAGCAGTGTTGCCCCCGGACAGGTGATTAACACTGAAGCTTTCTTT
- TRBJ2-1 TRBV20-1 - CSAKPRGALGIYNEQFF TGCAGTGCTAAGCCGCGGGGAGCACTTGGTATATACAATGAGCAGTTCTTC
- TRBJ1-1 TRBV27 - CASSLSTPRDTEAFF TGTGCCAGCAGTTTATCTACTCCCCGGGACACTGAAGCTTTCTTT
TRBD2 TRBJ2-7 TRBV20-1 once CSARTSALGEQYF TGCAGTGCTAGGACTAGCGCGCTTGGCGAGCAGTACTTC
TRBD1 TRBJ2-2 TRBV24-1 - CATSDPGQGIFGELFF TGTGCCACCAGTGACCCCGGACAGGGGATTTTCGGGGAGCTGTTTTTT
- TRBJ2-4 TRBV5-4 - CASSLTGRNIQYF TGTGCCAGCAGCCTGACGGGGCGAAACATTCAGTACTTC
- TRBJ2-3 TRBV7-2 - CASSFASTDTQYF TGTGCCAGCAGCTTCGCTAGCACAGATACGCAGTATTTT
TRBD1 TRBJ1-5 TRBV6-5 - CASSYDRGGQPQHF TGTGCCAGCAGCTACGACAGGGGAGGACAGCCCCAGCATTTT
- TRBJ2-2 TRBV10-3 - CAISSRGGTDTGELFF TGTGCCATCAGTTCGCGGGGCGGGACCGACACCGGGGAGCTGTTTTTT
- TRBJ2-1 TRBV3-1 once CASSQDGLARNEQFF TGTGCCAGCAGCCAAGATGGCCTAGCGCGCAATGAGCAGTTCTTC
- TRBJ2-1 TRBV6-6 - CASSKQGLNEQFF TGTGCCAGCAGTAAACAGGGTCTCAATGAGCAGTTCTTC
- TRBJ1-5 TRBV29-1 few CSVGQTLNQPQHF TGCAGCGTTGGACAGACCCTCAATCAGCCCCAGCATTTT
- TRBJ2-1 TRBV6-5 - CASSNSLVTNEQFF TGTGCCAGCAGTAACTCCCTCGTGACCAATGAGCAGTTCTTC
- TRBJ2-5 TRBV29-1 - CSVDRGILETQYF TGCAGCGTTGATAGGGGCATATTGGAGACCCAGTACTTC
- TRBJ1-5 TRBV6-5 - CASSTRSGTKHF TGTGCCAGCAGTACGCGGTCCGGGACTAAGCATTTT
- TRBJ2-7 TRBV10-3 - CAIGGDPAGEQYF TGTGCCATCGGCGGTGACCCGGCGGGCGAGCAGTACTTC
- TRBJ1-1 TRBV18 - CASSPIGENTEAFF TGTGCCAGCTCACCCATCGGGGAAAACACTGAAGCTTTCTTT
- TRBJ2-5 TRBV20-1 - CSAKSPTLAVETQYF TGCAGTGCTAAAAGCCCCACGCTAGCTGTAGAGACCCAGTACTTC
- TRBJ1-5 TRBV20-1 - CSASALGGQPQHF TGCAGTGCTAGTGCCCTCGGGGGTCAGCCCCAGCATTTT
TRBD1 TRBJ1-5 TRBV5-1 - CASSEGQPNQPQHF TGCGCCAGCAGCGAGGGACAGCCCAATCAGCCCCAGCATTTT
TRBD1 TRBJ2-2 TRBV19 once CASRQGTAGELFF TGTGCCAGTAGACAGGGGACAGCCGGGGAGCTGTTTTTT
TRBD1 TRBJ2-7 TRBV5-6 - CASSLQGAKDHEQYF TGTGCCAGCAGCCTGCAGGGGGCAAAGGACCACGAGCAGTACTTC
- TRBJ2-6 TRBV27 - CASSTGSGANVLTF TGTGCCAGCAGTACAGGTTCTGGGGCCAACGTCCTGACTTTC
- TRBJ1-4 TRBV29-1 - CSVGWGGGEKLFF TGCAGCGTTGGATGGGGAGGAGGGGAAAAACTGTTTTTT
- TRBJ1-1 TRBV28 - CASTSHMNTEAFF TGTGCCAGCACTTCCCACATGAACACTGAAGCTTTCTTT
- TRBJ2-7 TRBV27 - CASGRAALLSYEQYF TGTGCCAGCGGCCGAGCGGCCCTCCTCTCCTACGAGCAGTACTTC
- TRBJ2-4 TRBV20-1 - CSARRRELGIQYF TGCAGTGCTAGAAGAAGGGAATTGGGCATTCAGTACTTC
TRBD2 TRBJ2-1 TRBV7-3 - CASSSPGLAALNEQFF TGTGCCAGCAGCTCGCCGGGACTAGCGGCTCTCAATGAGCAGTTCTTC
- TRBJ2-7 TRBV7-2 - CASSLAWDEQYF TGTGCCAGCAGCTTAGCGTGGGACGAGCAGTACTTC
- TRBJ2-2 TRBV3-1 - CASSQLSVTGELFF TGTGCCAGCAGCCAACTATCGGTCACCGGGGAGCTGTTTTTT
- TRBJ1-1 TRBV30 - CAWSVILAEAFF TGTGCCTGGAGTGTAATCTTGGCAGAAGCTTTCTTT
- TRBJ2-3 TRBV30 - CAWGAADTQYF TGTGCCTGGGGAGCGGCAGATACGCAGTATTTT
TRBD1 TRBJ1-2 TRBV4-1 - CASSQDLQGANYGYTF TGCGCCAGCAGCCAAGATTTGCAGGGGGCTAACTATGGCTACACCTTC
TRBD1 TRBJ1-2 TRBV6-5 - CASRDREANYGYTF TGTGCCAGCAGGGACAGGGAAGCTAACTATGGCTACACCTTC
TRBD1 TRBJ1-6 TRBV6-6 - CASSLLDRADSPLHF TGTGCCAGCAGTCTCCTCGACAGGGCGGATTCACCCCTCCACTTT
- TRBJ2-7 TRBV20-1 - CSAPPPGQTYEQYF TGCAGTGCTCCACCGCCGGGACAAACCTACGAGCAGTACTTC
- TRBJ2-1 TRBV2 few CASTLYNEQFF TGTGCCAGTACGCTCTACAATGAGCAGTTCTTC
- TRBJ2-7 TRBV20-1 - CSARDSVAGRNEQYF TGCAGTGCTAGAGATTCGGTAGCCGGTAGGAACGAGCAGTACTTC
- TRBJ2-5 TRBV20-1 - CSARETQLETQYF TGCAGTGCTAGAGAGACCCAACTAGAGACCCAGTACTTC
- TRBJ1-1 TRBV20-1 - CSADLKQGSEAFF TGCAGTGCTGACCTCAAGCAGGGGTCTGAAGCTTTCTTT
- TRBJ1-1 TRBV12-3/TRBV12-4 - CASTLREAAEAFF TGTGCCAGCACCCTAAGGGAGGCAGCGGAAGCTTTCTTT
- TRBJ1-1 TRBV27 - CASSNAGTPHGAFF TGTGCCAGCAGTAACGCCGGGACACCCCATGGAGCTTTCTTT
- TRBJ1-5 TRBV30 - CAWSRGFSYSNQPQHF TGTGCCTGGAGTCGGGGATTCTCGTATAGCAATCAGCCCCAGCATTTT
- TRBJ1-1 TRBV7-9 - CASSPLRPGAEAFF TGTGCCAGCAGCCCTCTAAGGCCCGGGGCTGAAGCTTTCTTT
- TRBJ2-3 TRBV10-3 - CATLRGGTDTQYF TGTGCCACATTAAGAGGGGGCACAGATACGCAGTATTTT